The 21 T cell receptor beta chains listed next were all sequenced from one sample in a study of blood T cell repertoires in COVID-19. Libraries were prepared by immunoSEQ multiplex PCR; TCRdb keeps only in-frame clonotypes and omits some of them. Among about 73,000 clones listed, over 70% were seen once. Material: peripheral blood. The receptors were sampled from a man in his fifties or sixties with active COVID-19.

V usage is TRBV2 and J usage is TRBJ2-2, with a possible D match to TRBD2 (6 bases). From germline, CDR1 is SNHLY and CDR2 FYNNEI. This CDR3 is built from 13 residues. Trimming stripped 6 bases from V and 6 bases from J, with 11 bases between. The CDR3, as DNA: TGTGCCAGCAGGGAGACTAGAGCCGGGGAGCTGTTTTTT. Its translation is CASRETRAGELFF.

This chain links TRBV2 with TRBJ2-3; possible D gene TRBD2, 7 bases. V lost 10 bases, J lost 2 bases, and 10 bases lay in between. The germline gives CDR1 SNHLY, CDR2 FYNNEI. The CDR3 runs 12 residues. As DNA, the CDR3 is TGTGCCATGGGGGGGCCCACAGATACGCAGTATTTT. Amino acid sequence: CAMGGPTDTQYF.

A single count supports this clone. The CDR3 here is CASSINRFADEQYF. DNA for the CDR3: TGTGCCAGTAGTATTAACCGCTTTGCGGACGAGCAGTACTTC. The chain combines TRBV19 with TRBJ2-7, with unresolved D. Trimming took off 3 bases at V and 5 bases at J, with 14 bases between the two ends. The germline V gene has CDR1 LNHDA and CDR2 SQIVND (reference sequence). CDR3 length: 14 amino acids.

CDR3 sequence: CSAGPYEQYF. DNA of the CDR3: TGCAGTGCTGGGCCCTACGAGCAGTACTTC. The chain recombines TRBV20-1 with TRBJ2-7; D call uncertain. Between the trimmed V and J ends, which lost 5 bases and 2 bases, there was a span of 4 bases. CDR3 length: 10 residues. Germline-derived CDR1 and CDR2 are DFQATT and SNEGSKA (reference sequence).

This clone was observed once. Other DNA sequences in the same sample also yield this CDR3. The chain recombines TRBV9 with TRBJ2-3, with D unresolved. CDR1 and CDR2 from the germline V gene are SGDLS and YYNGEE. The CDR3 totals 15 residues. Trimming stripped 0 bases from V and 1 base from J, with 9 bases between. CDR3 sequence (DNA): TGTGCCAGCAGCGTAGTCTCAAGCGGCACAGATACGCAGTATTTT. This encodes CASSVVSSGTDTQYF.

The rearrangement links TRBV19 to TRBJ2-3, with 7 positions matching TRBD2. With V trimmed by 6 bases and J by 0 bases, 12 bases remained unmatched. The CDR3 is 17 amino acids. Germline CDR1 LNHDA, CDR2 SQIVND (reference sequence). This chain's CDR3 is CASSLAGVVGSTDTQYF. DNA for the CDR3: TGTGCCAGTAGCTTGGCGGGAGTGGTCGGAAGCACAGATACGCAGTATTTT.

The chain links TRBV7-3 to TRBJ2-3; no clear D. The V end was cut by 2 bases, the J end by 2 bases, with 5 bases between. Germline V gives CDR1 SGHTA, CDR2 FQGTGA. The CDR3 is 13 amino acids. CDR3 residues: CASSLDNTDTQYF. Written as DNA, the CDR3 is TGTGCCAGCAGCTTAGACAACACAGATACGCAGTATTTT.

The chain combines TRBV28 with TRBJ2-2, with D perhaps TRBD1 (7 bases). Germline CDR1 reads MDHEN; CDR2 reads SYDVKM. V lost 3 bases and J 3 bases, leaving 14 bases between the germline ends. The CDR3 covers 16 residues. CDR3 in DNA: TGTGCCAGCAGTTTGGGGGGACAGCTATACACCGGGGAGCTGTTTTTT. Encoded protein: CASSLGGQLYTGELFF.

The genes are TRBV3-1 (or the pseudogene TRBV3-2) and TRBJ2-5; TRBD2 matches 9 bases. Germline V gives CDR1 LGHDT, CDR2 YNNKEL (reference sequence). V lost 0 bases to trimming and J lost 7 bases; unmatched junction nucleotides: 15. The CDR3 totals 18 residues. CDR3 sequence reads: CASSQDSASGAREGTQYF. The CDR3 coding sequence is TGTGCCAGCAGCCAAGATTCGGCTAGCGGGGCCCGGGAGGGGACCCAGTACTTC.

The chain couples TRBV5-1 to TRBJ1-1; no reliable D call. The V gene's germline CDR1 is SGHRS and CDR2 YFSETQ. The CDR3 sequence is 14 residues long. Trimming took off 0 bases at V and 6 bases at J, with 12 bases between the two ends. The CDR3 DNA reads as TGCGCCAGCAGCTTGGCCCCAGGTAGCGCTGAAGCTTTCTTT. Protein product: CASSLAPGSAEAFF.

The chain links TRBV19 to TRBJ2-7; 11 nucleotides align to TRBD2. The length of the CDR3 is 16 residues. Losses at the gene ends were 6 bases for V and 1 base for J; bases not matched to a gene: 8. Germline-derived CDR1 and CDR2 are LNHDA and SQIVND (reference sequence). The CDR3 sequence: CASSLLGTSGSYEQYF. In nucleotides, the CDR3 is TGTGCCAGTAGCCTACTCGGGACTAGCGGATCCTACGAGCAGTACTTC.

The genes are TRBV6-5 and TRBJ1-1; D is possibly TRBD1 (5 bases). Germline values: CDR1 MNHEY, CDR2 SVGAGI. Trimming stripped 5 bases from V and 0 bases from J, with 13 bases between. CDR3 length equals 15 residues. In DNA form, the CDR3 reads TGTGCCAGCAGTCGAAAGCCAGGGATGAACACTGAAGCTTTCTTT. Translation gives CASSRKPGMNTEAFF.

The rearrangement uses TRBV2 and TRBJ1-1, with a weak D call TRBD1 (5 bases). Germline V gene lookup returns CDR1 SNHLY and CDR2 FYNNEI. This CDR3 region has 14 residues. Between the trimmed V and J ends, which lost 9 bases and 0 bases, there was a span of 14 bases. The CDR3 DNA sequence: TGTGCCAGTACTTACAGGAGATTGAACACTGAAGCTTTCTTT. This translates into CASTYRRLNTEAFF.

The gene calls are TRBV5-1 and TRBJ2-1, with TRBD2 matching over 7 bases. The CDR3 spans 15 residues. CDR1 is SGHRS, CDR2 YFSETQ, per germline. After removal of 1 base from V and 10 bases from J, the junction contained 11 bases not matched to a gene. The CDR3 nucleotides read TGCGCCAGCAGCTTGACTAGCGCCTCTAGTAGGGAGCAGTTCTTC. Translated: CASSLTSASSREQFF. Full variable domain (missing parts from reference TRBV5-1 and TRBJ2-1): KAGVTQTPRYLIKTRGQQVTLSCSPISGHRSVSWYQQTPGQGLQFLFEYFSETQRNKGNFPGRFSGRQFSNSRSEMNVSTLELGDSALYLCASSLTSASSREQFFGPGTRLTVL.

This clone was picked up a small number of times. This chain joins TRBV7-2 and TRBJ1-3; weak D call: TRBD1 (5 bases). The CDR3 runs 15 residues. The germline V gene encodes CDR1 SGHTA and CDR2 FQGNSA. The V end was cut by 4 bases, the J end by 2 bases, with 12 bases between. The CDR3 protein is CASSSPTGAGNTIYF. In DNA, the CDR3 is TGTGCCAGCAGCTCCCCGACGGGGGCTGGAAACACCATATATTTT.

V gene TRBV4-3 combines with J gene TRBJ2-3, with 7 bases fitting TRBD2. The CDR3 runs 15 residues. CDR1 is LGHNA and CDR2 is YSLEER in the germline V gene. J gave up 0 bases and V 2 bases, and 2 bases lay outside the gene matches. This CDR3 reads CASSQTSVSTDTQYF. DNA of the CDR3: TGCGCCAGCAGCCAAACTAGCGTGAGCACAGATACGCAGTATTTT.

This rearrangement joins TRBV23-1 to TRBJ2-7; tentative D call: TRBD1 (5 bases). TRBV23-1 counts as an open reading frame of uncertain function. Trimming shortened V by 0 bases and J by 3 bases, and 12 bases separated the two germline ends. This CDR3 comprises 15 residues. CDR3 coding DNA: TGCGCCAGCAGTCAATCGCAAGGGGTTCTCTACGAGCAGTACTTC. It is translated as CASSQSQGVLYEQYF.

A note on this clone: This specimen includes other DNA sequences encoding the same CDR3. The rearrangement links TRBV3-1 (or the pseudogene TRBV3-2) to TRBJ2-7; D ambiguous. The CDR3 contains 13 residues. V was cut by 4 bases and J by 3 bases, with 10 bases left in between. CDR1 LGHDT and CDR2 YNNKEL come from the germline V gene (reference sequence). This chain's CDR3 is CASSPSERYEQYF. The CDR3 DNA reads TGTGCCAGCAGCCCCTCGGAGCGCTACGAGCAGTACTTC.

CDR3 residues: CASSLIGQFF. The DNA of the CDR3 is TGTGCCAGCAGCCTGATCGGGCAGTTCTTC. The chain employs TRBV2 and TRBJ2-1; no firm D call. Looked up from germline, CDR1 is SNHLY and CDR2 is FYNNEI. This CDR3 has 10 residues. Trimming stripped 6 bases from V and 12 bases from J, with 9 bases between. Using reference TRBV2 and TRBJ2-1 for the parts outside the CDR3, the full variable domain is EPEVTQTPSHQVTQMGQEVILRCVPISNHLYFYWYRQILGQKVEFLVSFYNNEISEKSEIFDDQFSVERPDGSNFTLKIRSTKLEDSAMYFCASSLIGQFFGPGTRLTVL.

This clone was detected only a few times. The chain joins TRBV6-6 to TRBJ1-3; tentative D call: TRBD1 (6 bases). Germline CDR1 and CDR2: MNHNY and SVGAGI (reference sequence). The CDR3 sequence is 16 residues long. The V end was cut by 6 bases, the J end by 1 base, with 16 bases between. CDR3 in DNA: TGTGCCAGCAGCAACCAGGGGTCCCCTTCTGGAAACACCATATATTTT. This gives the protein CASSNQGSPSGNTIYF.

CDR3 coding DNA: TGCGCCAGCAGCTTGGCCCCGGGTGGAAACTATGGCTACACCTTC. This encodes CASSLAPGGNYGYTF. This chain connects TRBV5-1 to TRBJ1-2; D is unclear. The CDR3 consists of 15 residues. The ends were cut back, 0 bases at V and 2 bases at J, with 11 bases in the middle. Germline CDR1 is SGHRS and CDR2 is YFSETQ.